This T cell receptor beta chain is drawn from a study of T-cell memory formation after mild COVID-19. Study-wide results and caveats: In pre-infection memory, a portion of responding clones appeared, which suggested that cross-reactive memory joined. Contracting CD4+ clones sat mainly in CM and EM; CD8+ in EMRA.

5'RACE primed at constant segments yielded TCR alpha and TCR beta cDNA libraries bearing sample barcodes and UMIs. TCRdb re-called the 5' RACE reads with MiXCR, one entry per CDR3 protein. The table records around 310,000 distinct CDR3 sequences, roughly an eighth of them present only once. This clonotype was recorded a few times. What it recognizes is unknown. The CDR3 contains 18 residues. Germline CDR1 SGHVS, CDR2 FNYEAQ. The V segment lost 1 base and the J segment 4 bases; nucleotides outside the gene matches: 10. Sequenced material: PBMCs or a T cell subset sorted from them (not recorded which). This sequence originates from a man aged 18 to 29 who had mild COVID-19 (a few samples of this study predate the infection). Cell type and time point are not known. J is TRBJ2-2 and V is TRBV7-6, with 9 bases aligning to TRBD2. In DNA form, the CDR3 reads TGTGCCAGCAGCTTAGACTTACGGCGGGGGGGTCTCACCGGGGAGCTGTTTTTT. It translates to CASSLDLRRGGLTGELFF.